What follows are 27 T cell receptor beta chains derived from one specimen sequenced in a study of regulatory T cells in long-lasting Graves disease (dated by TCRdb to the early 2020s). The time point label, as the study defines it: newly diagnosed GD, antithyroid drugs for less than 3 months. For both TCR sequencing and RNA sequencing, RNA was extracted from PBMCs in TRIzol. Library construction relied on multiplex PCR. Reads for this sample came from an Illumina HiSeq 4000. CDR3 regions were amplified by Arm-PCR with iRepertoire HTBI primers to construct TCR beta libraries. The public reads were run again by TCRdb, first through fastp at Q25 and then through MiXCR, and only productive beta chains were kept. Rows with a matching CDR3 protein are joined into one entry that keeps the most common DNA and genes. Recorded for this sample are approximately 460,000 distinct CDR3 sequences; roughly 15% of them occurred a single time. The biggest ten clones account for about 10% of the sample.

These data also formed part of another study, on T cells in Graves' hyperthyroidism and ophthalmopathy.

Sample: peripheral blood mononuclear cells (PBMCs), taken at new diagnosis, from a patient treated with antithyroid drugs. The receptors stem from a woman younger than 45 with Graves disease. Donor details come from another sample of the same person, matched by shared clones.

This clonotype was observed many times. The gene calls are TRBV5-1 and TRBJ1-1; possible D gene TRBD1, 5 bases. The length of the CDR3 is 16 residues. The ends were cut back, 0 bases at V and 1 base at J, with 13 bases in the middle. CDR1 and CDR2 (germline): SGHRS, YFSETQ. The CDR3 sequence is CASSLDGTPPNTEAFF. As DNA, the CDR3 is TGCGCCAGCAGCTTGGACGGGACCCCCCCGAACACTGAAGCTTTCTTT.

This clonotype was counted many times. The V gene is TRBV28, the J gene TRBJ2-7; possible D gene TRBD2, 5 bases. The germline V gene encodes CDR1 MDHEN and CDR2 SYDVKM. V lost 2 bases, J lost 1 base, and 9 bases lay in between. The CDR3 contains 14 residues. CDR3 DNA: TGTGCCAGCAGTTTAGATAGCGCATCCTACGAGCAGTACTTC. The encoded protein is CASSLDSASYEQYF.

This clonotype came up many times. The rearrangement links TRBV7-2 to TRBJ2-3; TRBD2 might be the D (5 bases). Germline CDR1 and CDR2: SGHTA and FQGNSA. Trimming took off 0 bases at V and 2 bases at J, with 6 bases between the two ends. This CDR3 is built from 14 residues. For the CDR3, the DNA is TGTGCCAGCAGCTTAGCGGAGGCCACAGATACGCAGTATTTT. Amino acids: CASSLAEATDTQYF.

This clonotype was detected ten times or more. A read error may explain this, as a much larger clone is one base away. The chain carries TRBV6-1 and TRBJ1-1; D gene uncertain. V gave up 2 bases and J gave up 1 base, with 2 bases separating them. CDR1 is MNHNS and CDR2 is SASEGT in the germline V gene. This CDR3 is built from 12 residues. In DNA, the CDR3 is TGTGCCAGCAGTGAATGGAACACTGAAGCTTTCTTT. Its translation is CASSEWNTEAFF.

V is TRBV9 and J is TRBJ2-3; 8 nucleotides line up with TRBD1. The germline V gene has CDR1 SGDLS and CDR2 YYNGEE. The J segment lost 2 bases and the V segment lost 4 bases, leaving 15 bases of the junction unmatched. CDR3 length equals 18 residues. CDR3 residues: CASSKSGLDRADTDTQYF. In nucleotides, the CDR3 is TGTGCCAGCAGCAAAAGCGGTTTGGACAGGGCAGACACAGATACGCAGTATTTT.

This clonotype was picked up a small number of times. This chain joins TRBV28 and TRBJ2-1, with TRBD2 identical over 7 bases. The CDR3 has 16 amino acids. Germline V gene data show CDR1 as MDHEN and CDR2 as SYDVKM. V shed 6 bases, J shed 2 bases, and the junction held 10 bases outside the gene matches. DNA for the CDR3: TGTGCCAGCAGCCCTCCGGGGGAGGGGCCCTACAATGAGCAGTTCTTC. It codes for CASSPPGEGPYNEQFF. The whole variable domain, remainder taken from reference TRBV28 and TRBJ2-1, is DVKVTQSSRYLVKRTGEKVFLECVQDMDHENMFWYRQDPGLGLRLIYFSYDVKMKEKGDIPEGYSVSREKKERFSLILESASTNQTSMYLCASSPPGEGPYNEQFFGPGTRLTVL.

Ten or more counts support this clonotype. The rearrangement joins TRBV2 to TRBJ1-2; no clear D gene. Per the germline V gene, CDR1 is SNHLY and CDR2 is FYNNEI. Trimming removed 10 bases at V and 1 base at J, with 13 bases between. This CDR3 has 13 residues. The CDR3 coding sequence is TGTGCCACCCGACGGGATATTAACTATGGCTACACCTTC. Amino acids: CATRRDINYGYTF.

The chain recombines TRBV19 with TRBJ2-7; D gene unclear. V lost 2 bases to trimming and J lost 2 bases, with 13 bases between them. The germline gives CDR1 LNHDA, CDR2 SQIVND (reference sequence). There are 15 residues in the CDR3. CDR3 region: CASSINSQITYEQYF. The CDR3 nucleotides are TGTGCCAGTAGTATAAACAGCCAAATTACCTACGAGCAGTACTTC.

This clonotype was detected many times. V is TRBV12-3 or TRBV12-4 and J is TRBJ1-2; D call uncertain. The V end was cut by 6 bases, the J end by 6 bases, with 14 bases between. CDR3 length: 13 residues. The CDR3 bases are TGTGCCAGCAGACGGGTTTCCGACGATGGCTACACCTTC. Its protein is CASRRVSDDGYTF.

This clonotype came up a few times. V is TRBV14 and J is TRBJ2-7; 7 bases are a match to TRBD2. V lost 5 bases to trimming and J lost 3 bases; unmatched junction nucleotides: 13. This CDR3 contains 16 residues. The germline V gene encodes CDR1 SGHDN and CDR2 FVKESK. The CDR3 bases are TGTGCCAGCAGCGGGGGGTCGGGAGGTCGACTCTACGAGCAGTACTTC. Translation: CASSGGSGGRLYEQYF.

To note about this clonotype: A read error is likely here: a far larger clone is one base away. The rearrangement uses TRBV7-8 and TRBJ2-3; 8 bases are a match to TRBD1. The end of the DNA fits TRBJ1-1 better, so the J call may be wrong. The CDR3 sequence is 16 residues long. Germline CDR1 is SGHVS and CDR2 is FQNEAQ. The CDR3 here is CASSLGPAGGFTDAFF. The DNA of the CDR3 is TGTGCCAGCAGCTTAGGCCCAGCAGGGGGCTTTACTGACGCTTTCTTT.

This clonotype was seen repeatedly, ten times or more. The gene calls are TRBV19 and TRBJ1-3; D remains ambiguous. Per germline, CDR1 LNHDA and CDR2 SQIVND (reference sequence). V was trimmed by 5 bases and J by 1 base, leaving 12 bases between them. This CDR3 is 15 amino acids long. For the CDR3, the DNA is TGTGCCAGTAGTGCGAACTTGGCTTCTGGAAACACCATATATTTT. It is translated as CASSANLASGNTIYF. The full variable domain, in which reference TRBV19 and TRBJ1-3 provide the parts outside the CDR3, is DGGITQSPKYLFRKEGQNVTLSCEQNLNHDAMYWYRQDPGQGLRLIYYSQIVNDFQKGDIAEGYSVSREKKESFPLTVTSAQKNPTAFYLCASSANLASGNTIYFGEGSWLTVV.

This clonotype was seen many times. V is TRBV20-1 and J is TRBJ1-1; the D gene is possibly TRBD1 (6 bases). V was cut by 0 bases and J by 7 bases, with 18 bases left in between. The germline V gene has CDR1 DFQATT and CDR2 SNEGSKA (reference sequence). The CDR3 runs 15 residues. The CDR3 here is CSARDNGQSVIEAFF. CDR3 DNA: TGCAGTGCTAGAGATAATGGACAGTCAGTGATTGAAGCTTTCTTT.

In this sample, this clonotype turned up many times. The chain employs TRBV11-1 and TRBJ2-7, with D perhaps matching TRBD1 (7 bases). Trimming took off 5 bases at V and 4 bases at J, with 15 bases between the two ends. The germline CDR1 and CDR2 sequences are SGHAT and FQDESV (reference sequence). CDR3 size: 14 residues. The CDR3 reads CASSPSGGIYEQYF. For the CDR3, the DNA is TGTGCCAGCAGCCCTTCAGGGGGGATATACGAGCAGTACTTC.

Only a few counts were recorded for this clonotype. The chain employs TRBV7-9 and TRBJ2-1; D ambiguous. CDR3 length: 13 amino acids. Germline V lookup: CDR1 SEHNR, CDR2 FQNEAQ (reference sequence). Trimming cost V 6 bases and J 5 bases, with 11 bases left between them. CDR3 in amino acids: CASSRDFNNEQFF. For the CDR3, the DNA is TGTGCCAGCAGTCGAGATTTTAACAATGAGCAGTTCTTC.

In its sample, this clonotype was seen many times. This chain links TRBV2 with TRBJ1-1; D gene uncertain. Trimming removed 6 bases from V and 0 bases from J, with 11 bases in between. This CDR3 spans 14 amino acids. The germline V gene encodes CDR1 SNHLY and CDR2 FYNNEI. CDR3 sequence: CASSVGRMNTEAFF. The CDR3 DNA follows: TGTGCCAGCAGCGTGGGTCGGATGAACACTGAAGCTTTCTTT.

In this sample, this clonotype turned up many times. A read error may produce the germline difference seen at one junction end. The V and J genes are TRBV24-1 and TRBJ1-3; D not certain. The CDR3 covers 12 residues. Germline V lookup: CDR1 KGHDR, CDR2 SFDVKD. The CDR3 DNA reads TGTGCCACCAGTGATCCCGGAACCACCATATATTTT. Protein product: CATSDPGTTIYF.

Many counts were recorded for this clonotype. J is TRBJ2-1 and V is TRBV30; D is possibly TRBD1 or TRBD2 (5 bases each). This CDR3 is 13 amino acids long. Germline V gives CDR1 GTSNPN, CDR2 SVGIG (reference sequence). Between the trimmed V and J ends, which lost 5 bases and 4 bases, there was a span of 12 bases. CDR3 region: CAWDRGGYNEQFF. The CDR3 nucleotides are TGTGCCTGGGACCGGGGCGGATACAATGAGCAGTTCTTC.

This clonotype was picked up many times. The V call is TRBV20-1, the J call TRBJ2-3, with TRBD2 matching 10 bases. CDR3 size: 20 residues. V was clipped by 0 bases and J by 1 base; unmatched bases: 16. Germline CDR1 reads DFQATT; CDR2 reads SNEGSKA (reference sequence). The CDR3 loop is CSARDFTGGIAGGRTDTQYF. CDR3 nucleotides: TGCAGTGCTAGAGATTTCACAGGGGGAATAGCGGGAGGCCGCACAGATACGCAGTATTTT.

The rearrangement joins TRBV4-3 to TRBJ2-1; the match to TRBD2 covers 7 bases. Looked up from germline, CDR1 is LGHNA and CDR2 is YSLEER. The CDR3 loop spans 15 amino acids. The trim removed 0 bases at V and 2 bases at J, leaving 1 base unmatched. This CDR3 reads CASSQDGTTYNEQFF. The CDR3 bases are TGCGCCAGCAGCCAAGACGGGACTACCTACAATGAGCAGTTCTTC.

This clonotype has a handful of counts. The chain has TRBV9 and TRBJ1-1; maybe TRBD1 (6 bases). The CDR3 covers 16 residues. Trimming pared 1 base from V and 3 bases from J, leaving 16 bases between. Germline V CDR1 and CDR2: SGDLS, YYNGEE. CDR3 nucleotides: TGTGCCAGCAGCGTAACGGGGGGCCGCTGGGACACTGAAGCTTTCTTT. This codes for CASSVTGGRWDTEAFF. The entire variable domain, with the rest obtained from reference TRBV9 and TRBJ1-1, is as follows: DSGVTQTPKHLITATGQRVTLRCSPRSGDLSVYWYQQSLDQGLQFLIQYYNGEERAKGNILERFSAQQFPDLHSELNLSSLELGDSALYFCASSVTGGRWDTEAFFGQGTRLTVV.

This clonotype was seen many times. The chain combines TRBV18 with TRBJ2-1; D is ambiguous. This CDR3 is built from 15 residues. The V end lost 2 bases, the J end lost 3 bases, and 11 bases lay between the germline ends. From germline, CDR1 is KGHSH and CDR2 LQKENI. The chain's CDR3 is CASSPGAPDYNEQFF. The CDR3 region has the DNA TGTGCCAGCTCACCAGGAGCTCCAGACTACAATGAGCAGTTCTTC.

There are many counts of this clonotype. The rearrangement uses TRBV7-2 and TRBJ1-1; possibly TRBD1 for D (6 bases). Per germline, CDR1 SGHTA and CDR2 FQGNSA. Trimming left V 7 bases short and J 2 bases short, with 14 bases between. The CDR3 runs to 14 residues. CDR3 sequence reads: CASTRQGSNTEAFF. In DNA form, the CDR3 reads TGTGCCAGCACCCGCCAGGGGTCTAACACTGAAGCTTTCTTT.

The sample holds many counts of this clonotype. This sequence joins TRBV5-1 and TRBJ2-7; the match to TRBD1 covers 7 bases. The V gene end was trimmed by 1 base and the J gene end by 2 bases; junction bases not matched to a gene: 6. Germline loops: CDR1 SGHRS, CDR2 YFSETQ. This CDR3 contains 15 residues. CDR3 protein: CASSLSTGATYEQYF. The CDR3 nucleotides read TGCGCCAGCAGCTTGTCAACAGGGGCCACCTACGAGCAGTACTTC.

At least ten counts were recorded for this clonotype. The rearrangement links TRBV20-1 to TRBJ2-1; possible D gene TRBD2, 6 bases. CDR3 length: 16 amino acids. The V end lost 0 bases, the J end lost 0 bases, and 12 bases lay between the germline ends. CDR1 and CDR2 (germline): DFQATT, SNEGSKA (reference sequence). The DNA for the CDR3 is TGCAGTGCTAGAGATTTGGCGGGGAGCTCCTACAATGAGCAGTTCTTC. This encodes CSARDLAGSSYNEQFF.

This clonotype was seen many times. The chain is built from TRBV7-2 and TRBJ1-5; TRBD1 matches 8 bases. The CDR3 runs to 16 residues. Germline V gene sequence: CDR1 SGHTA, CDR2 FQGNSA. V trimming: 1 base; J trimming: 6 bases; junction bases outside the gene matches: 8. The DNA for the CDR3 is TGTGCCAGCAGCTTAGGGGGCAGGGGGCTTACTCAGCCCCAGCATTTT. It yields the protein CASSLGGRGLTQPQHF.

This clonotype was seen ten or more times. CDR3 residues: CSPDGGAGETQYF. The CDR3 bases are TGCAGTCCCGATGGGGGAGCTGGGGAGACCCAGTACTTC. The V call is TRBV20-1, the J call TRBJ2-5; D is tentatively TRBD1 or TRBD2 (5 bases each). Germline CDR1 reads DFQATT; CDR2 reads SNEGSKA (reference sequence). V was clipped by 8 bases and J by 5 bases, with 18 bases between them. CDR3 length: 13 residues.